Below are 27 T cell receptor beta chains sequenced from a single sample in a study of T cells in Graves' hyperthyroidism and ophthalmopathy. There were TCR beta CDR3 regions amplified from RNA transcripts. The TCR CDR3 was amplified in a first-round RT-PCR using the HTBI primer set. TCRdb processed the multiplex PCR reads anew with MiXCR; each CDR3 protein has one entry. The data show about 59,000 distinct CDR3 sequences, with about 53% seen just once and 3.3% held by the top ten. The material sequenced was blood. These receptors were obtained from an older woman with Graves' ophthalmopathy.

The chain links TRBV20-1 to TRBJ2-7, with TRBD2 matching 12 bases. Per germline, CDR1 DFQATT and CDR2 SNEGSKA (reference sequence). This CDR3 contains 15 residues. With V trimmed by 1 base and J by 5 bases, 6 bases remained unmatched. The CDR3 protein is CSARASGRASHEQYF. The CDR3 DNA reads TGCAGTGCTAGAGCTAGCGGGAGGGCCTCACACGAGCAGTACTTC.

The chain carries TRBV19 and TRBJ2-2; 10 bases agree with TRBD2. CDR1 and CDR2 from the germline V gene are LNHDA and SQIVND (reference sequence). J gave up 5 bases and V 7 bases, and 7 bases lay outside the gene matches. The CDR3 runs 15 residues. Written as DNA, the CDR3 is TGTGCCAGTACCGGACTAGCGGTGGCTACCGGGGAGCTGTTTTTT. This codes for CASTGLAVATGELFF.

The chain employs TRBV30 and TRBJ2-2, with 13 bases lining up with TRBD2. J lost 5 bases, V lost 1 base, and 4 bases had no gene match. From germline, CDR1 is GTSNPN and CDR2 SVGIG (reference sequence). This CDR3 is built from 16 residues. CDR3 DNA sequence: TGTGCCTGGAGTGGGACTAGCGGGAGTTCAACCGGGGAGCTGTTTTTT. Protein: CAWSGTSGSSTGELFF.

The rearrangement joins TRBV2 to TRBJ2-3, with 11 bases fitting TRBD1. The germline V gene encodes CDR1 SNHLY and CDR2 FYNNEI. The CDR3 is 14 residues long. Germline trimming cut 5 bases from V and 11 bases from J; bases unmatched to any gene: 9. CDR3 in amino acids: CASSLRTGGWEQYF. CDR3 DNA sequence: TGTGCCAGCAGTCTAAGGACAGGGGGCTGGGAGCAGTATTTT.

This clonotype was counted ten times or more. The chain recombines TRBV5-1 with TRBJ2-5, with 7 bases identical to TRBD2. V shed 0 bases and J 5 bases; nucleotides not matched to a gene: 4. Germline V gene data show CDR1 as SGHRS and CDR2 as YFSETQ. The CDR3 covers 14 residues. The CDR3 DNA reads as TGCGCCAGCAGCTTGGTGGGGGGGGTGGAGACCCAGTACTTC. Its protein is CASSLVGGVETQYF.

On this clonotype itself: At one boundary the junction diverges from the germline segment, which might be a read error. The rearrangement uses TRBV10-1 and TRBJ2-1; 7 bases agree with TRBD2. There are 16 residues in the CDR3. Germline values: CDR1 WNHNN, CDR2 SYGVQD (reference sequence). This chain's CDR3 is CASSQFGLVGYNEQFF. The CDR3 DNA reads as TGTGCCAGCTCACAGTTCGGACTAGTTGGGTACAATGAGCAGTTCTTC.

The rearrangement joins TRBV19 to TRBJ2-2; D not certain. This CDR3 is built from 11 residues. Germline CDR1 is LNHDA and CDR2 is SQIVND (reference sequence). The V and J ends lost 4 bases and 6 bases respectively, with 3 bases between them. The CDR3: CASSRSGELFF. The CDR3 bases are TGTGCCAGTAGTAGATCCGGGGAGCTGTTTTTT.

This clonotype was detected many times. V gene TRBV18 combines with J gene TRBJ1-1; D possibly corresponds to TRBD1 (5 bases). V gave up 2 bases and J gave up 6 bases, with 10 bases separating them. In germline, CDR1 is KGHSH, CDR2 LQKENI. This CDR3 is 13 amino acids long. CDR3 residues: CASSPSGRAEAFF. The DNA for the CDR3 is TGTGCCAGCTCACCATCGGGCAGGGCTGAAGCTTTCTTT.

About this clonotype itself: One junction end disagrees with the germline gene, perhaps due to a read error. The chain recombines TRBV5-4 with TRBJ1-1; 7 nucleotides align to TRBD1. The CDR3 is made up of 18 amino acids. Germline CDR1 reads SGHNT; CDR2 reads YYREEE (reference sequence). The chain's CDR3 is CASSLTVWGSTGATEAFF. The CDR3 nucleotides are TGTGCCAGCAGCTTGACAGTGTGGGGGAGCACAGGGGCCACTGAAGCCTTCTTT.

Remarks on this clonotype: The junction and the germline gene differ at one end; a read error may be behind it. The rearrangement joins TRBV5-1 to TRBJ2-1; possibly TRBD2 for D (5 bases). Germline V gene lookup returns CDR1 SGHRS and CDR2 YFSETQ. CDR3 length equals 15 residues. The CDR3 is CASSGGFDSYNKQSF. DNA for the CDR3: TGCGCCAGCAGCGGAGGATTCGACTCCTACAATAAGCAGTCCTTC.

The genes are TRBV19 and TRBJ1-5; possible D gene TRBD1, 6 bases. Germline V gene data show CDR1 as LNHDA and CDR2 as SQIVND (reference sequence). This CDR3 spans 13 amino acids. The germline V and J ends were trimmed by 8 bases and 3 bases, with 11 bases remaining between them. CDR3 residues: CASDAGDNQPQHF. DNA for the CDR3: TGTGCCAGTGACGCAGGGGACAATCAGCCCCAGCATTTT.

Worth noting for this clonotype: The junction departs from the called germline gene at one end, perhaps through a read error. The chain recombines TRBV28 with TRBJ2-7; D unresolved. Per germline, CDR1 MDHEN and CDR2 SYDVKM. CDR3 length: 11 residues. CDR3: CVSSFIGFQYF. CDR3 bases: TGTGTCAGCAGTTTTATCGGGTTCCAGTACTTC.

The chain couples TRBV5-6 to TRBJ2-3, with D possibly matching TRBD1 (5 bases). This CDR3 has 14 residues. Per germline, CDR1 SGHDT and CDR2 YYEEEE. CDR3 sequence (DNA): TGTACCTGCACCCGCCGGCAGGGTGATGATACGCAGTATTTT. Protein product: CTCTRRQGDDTQYF.

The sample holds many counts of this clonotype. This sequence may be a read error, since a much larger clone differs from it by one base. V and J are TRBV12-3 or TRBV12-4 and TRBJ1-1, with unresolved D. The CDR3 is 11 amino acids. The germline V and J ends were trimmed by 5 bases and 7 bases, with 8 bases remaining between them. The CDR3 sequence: CASSTAGEAFF. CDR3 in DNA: TGTGCCAGCAGTACGGCTGGTGAAGCTTTCTTT.

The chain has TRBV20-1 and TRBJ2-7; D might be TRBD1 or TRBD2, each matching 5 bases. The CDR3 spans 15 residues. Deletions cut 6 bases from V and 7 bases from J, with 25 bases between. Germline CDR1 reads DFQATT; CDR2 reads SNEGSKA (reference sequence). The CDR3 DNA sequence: TGCAGTGCCATTACCGGGACGGGTGAATCGGTGGAGCAGTACTTC. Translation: CSAITGTGESVEQYF.

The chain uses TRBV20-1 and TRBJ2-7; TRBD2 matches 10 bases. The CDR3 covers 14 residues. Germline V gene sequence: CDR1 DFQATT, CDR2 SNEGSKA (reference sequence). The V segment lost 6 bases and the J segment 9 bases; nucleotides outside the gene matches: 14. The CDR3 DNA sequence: TGCAGTGCCGTAACAGGGTCGGGACTAGCGAGGCAGTACTTC. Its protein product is CSAVTGSGLARQYF.

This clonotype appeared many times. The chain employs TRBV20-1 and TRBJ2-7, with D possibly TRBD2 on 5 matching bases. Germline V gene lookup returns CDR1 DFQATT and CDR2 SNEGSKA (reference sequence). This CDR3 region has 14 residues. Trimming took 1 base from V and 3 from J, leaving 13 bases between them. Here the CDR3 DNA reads TGCAGTGCTAGAGTAGCCAGCGGTCTCTACGAGCAGTACTTC. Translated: CSARVASGLYEQYF.

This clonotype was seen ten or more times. The CDR3: CASSRTSGSLTDTQYF. Written as DNA, the CDR3 is TGTGCCAGCAGCCGGACTAGCGGGAGCCTCACAGATACGCAGTATTTT. The chain recombines TRBV11-2 with TRBJ2-3, with 13 bases fitting TRBD2. V trimming: 5 bases; J trimming: 2 bases; junction bases outside the gene matches: 4. There are 16 residues in the CDR3. From germline, CDR1 is SGHAT and CDR2 FQNNGV.

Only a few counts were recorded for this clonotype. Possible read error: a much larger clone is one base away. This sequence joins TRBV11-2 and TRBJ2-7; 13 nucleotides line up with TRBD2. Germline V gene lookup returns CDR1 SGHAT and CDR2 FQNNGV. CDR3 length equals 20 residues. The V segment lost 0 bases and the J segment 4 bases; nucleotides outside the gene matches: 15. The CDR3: CASSLDQGTSGAPIDYEQYF. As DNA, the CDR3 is TGTGCCAGCAGCTTAGATCAGGGGACTAGCGGGGCGCCTATTGATTACGAGCAGTACTTC. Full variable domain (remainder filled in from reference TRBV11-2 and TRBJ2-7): EAGVAQSPRYKIIEKRQSVAFWCNPISGHATLYWYQQILGQGPKLLIQFQNNGVVDDSQLPKDRFSAERLKGVDSTLKIQPAKLEDSAVYLCASSLDQGTSGAPIDYEQYFGPGTRLTVT.

Here the CDR3 DNA reads TGTGCCAGCACCGCTCGCCGGACAGGGGGCACTTATGAAAAACTGTTTTTT. The encoded protein is CASTARRTGGTYEKLFF. This chain links TRBV2 with TRBJ1-4; TRBD1 matches 11 bases. This CDR3 region has 17 residues. V shed 7 bases, J shed 6 bases, and the junction held 13 bases outside the gene matches. Germline V gives CDR1 SNHLY, CDR2 FYNNEI.

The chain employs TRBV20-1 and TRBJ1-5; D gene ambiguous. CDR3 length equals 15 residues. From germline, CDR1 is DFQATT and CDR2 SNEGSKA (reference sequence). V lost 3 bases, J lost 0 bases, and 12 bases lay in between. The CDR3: CSASHQAHSNQPQHF. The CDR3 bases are TGCAGTGCTAGCCATCAGGCCCATAGCAATCAGCCCCAGCATTTT.

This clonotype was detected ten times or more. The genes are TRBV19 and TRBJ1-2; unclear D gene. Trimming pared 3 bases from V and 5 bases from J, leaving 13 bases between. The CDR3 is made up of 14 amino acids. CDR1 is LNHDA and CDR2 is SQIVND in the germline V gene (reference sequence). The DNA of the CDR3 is TGTGCCAGTAGTATTATCGGAATCTCATATGGCTACACCTTC. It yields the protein CASSIIGISYGYTF.

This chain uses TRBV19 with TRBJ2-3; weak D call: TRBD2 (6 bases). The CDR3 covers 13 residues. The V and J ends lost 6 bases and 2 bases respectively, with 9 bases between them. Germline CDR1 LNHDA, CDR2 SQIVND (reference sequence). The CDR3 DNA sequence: TGTGCCAGTAGGGCGGGGACCACAGATACGCAGTATTTT. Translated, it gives CASRAGTTDTQYF.

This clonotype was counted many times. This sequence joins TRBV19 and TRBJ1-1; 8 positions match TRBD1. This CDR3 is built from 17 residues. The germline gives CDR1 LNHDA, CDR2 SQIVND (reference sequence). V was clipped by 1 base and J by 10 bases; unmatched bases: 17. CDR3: CASSIGPLDRGQYRAFF. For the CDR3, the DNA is TGTGCCAGTAGTATAGGGCCCCTTGACAGGGGCCAATATCGAGCTTTCTTT.

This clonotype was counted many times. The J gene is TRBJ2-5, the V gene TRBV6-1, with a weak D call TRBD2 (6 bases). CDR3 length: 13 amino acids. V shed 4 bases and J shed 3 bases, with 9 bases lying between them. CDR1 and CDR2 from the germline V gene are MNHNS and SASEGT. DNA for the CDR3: TGTGCCAGCAGTGTTGGGGGGAAAGAGACCCAGTACTTC. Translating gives CASSVGGKETQYF.

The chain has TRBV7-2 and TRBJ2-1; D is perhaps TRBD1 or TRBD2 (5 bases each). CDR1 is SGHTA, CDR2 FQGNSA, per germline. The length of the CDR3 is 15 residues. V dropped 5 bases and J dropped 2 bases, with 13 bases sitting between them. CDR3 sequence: CASSNRDAPYNEQFF. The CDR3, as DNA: TGTGCCAGCAGCAACCGGGACGCCCCCTACAATGAGCAGTTCTTC.

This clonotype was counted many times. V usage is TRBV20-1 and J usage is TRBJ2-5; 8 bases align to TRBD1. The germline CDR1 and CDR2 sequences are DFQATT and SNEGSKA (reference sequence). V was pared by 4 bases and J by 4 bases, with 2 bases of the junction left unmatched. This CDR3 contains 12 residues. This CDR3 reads CSATQGVETQYF. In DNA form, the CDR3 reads TGCAGTGCTACACAGGGGGTAGAGACCCAGTACTTC.